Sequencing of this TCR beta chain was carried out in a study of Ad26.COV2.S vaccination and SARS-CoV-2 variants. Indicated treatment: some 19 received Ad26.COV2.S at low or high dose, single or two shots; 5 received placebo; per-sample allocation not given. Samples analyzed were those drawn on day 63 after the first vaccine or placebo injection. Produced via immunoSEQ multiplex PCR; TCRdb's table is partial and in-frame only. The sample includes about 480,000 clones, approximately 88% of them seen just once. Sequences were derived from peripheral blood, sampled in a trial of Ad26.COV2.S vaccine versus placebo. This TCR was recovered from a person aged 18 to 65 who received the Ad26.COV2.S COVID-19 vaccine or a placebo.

The CDR3 sequence: CASSYGMWYF. The CDR3 coding sequence is TGTGCCAGCAGTTACGGGATGTGGTACTTC. The chain combines TRBV6-6 with TRBJ2-7; D is undetermined. The CDR3 sequence is 10 residues long. The V end lost 2 bases, the J end lost 12 bases, and 8 bases lay between the germline ends. Germline V gene sequence: CDR1 MNHNY, CDR2 SVGAGI (reference sequence).